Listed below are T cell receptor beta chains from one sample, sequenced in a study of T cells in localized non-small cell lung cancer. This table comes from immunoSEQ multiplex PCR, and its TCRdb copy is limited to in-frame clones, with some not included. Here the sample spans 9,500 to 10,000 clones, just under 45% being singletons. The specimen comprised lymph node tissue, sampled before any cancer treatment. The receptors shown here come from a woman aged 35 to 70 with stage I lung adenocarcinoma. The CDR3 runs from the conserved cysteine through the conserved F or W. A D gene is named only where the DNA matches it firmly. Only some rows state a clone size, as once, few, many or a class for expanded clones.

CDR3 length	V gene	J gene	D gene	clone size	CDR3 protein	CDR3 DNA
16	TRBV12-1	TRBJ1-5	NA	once	CASSFWIQISNQPQHF	TGTGCCAGCAGCTTTTGGATACAGATTAGCAATCAGCCCCAGCATTTT
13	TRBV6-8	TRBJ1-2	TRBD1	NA	CASSRTGRYGYTF	TGTGCCAGCAGTCGGACAGGGCGCTATGGCTACACCTTC
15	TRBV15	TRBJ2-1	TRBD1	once	CATSRAPGQGSEQFF	TGTGCCACCAGCAGAGCCCCGGGACAGGGTAGTGAGCAGTTCTTC
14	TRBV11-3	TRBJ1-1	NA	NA	CASSLERSGTEAFF	TGTGCCAGCAGCTTAGAAAGGTCCGGCACTGAAGCTTTCTTT
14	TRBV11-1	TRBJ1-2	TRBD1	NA	CASSPGGWNYGYTF	TGTGCCAGCAGCCCAGGGGGGTGGAACTATGGCTACACCTTC
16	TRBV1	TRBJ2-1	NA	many	CASSQDGTVSYNEQFF	TGCGCCAGCAGCCAAGACGGCACCGTATCCTACAATGAGCAGTTCTTC
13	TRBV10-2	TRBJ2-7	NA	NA	CASLDWAKSEQYF	TGCGCCAGCCTAGACTGGGCGAAGAGCGAGCAGTACTTC
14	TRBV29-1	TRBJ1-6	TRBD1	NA	CSVRTGGAGSPLHF	TGCAGCGTAAGGACAGGGGGCGCGGGTTCACCCCTCCACTTT
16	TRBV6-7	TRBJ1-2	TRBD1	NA	CASSPNPGQDNYGYTF	TGTGCCAGCAGTCCTAACCCGGGACAGGATAACTATGGCTACACCTTC
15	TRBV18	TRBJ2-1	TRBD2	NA	CASSPPAGAYNEQFF	TGTGCCAGCTCACCCCCCGCGGGGGCCTACAATGAGCAGTTCTTC
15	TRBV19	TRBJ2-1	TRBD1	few	CASSRAGTGNNEQFF	TGTGCCAGTAGTAGGGCGGGGACAGGGAACAATGAGCAGTTCTTC
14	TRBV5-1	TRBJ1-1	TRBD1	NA	CVSSLGQGNTEAFF	TGCGTCAGCAGCTTGGGACAGGGGAACACTGAAGCTTTCTTT
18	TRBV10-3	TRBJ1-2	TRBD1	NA	CAISESNARQGGGGGYTF	TGTGCCATCAGTGAGTCGAATGCGCGACAGGGAGGCGGGGGTGGCTACACCTTC
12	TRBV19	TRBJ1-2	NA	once	CASSIQGSGYTF	TGTGCCAGTAGTATACAGGGTAGCGGCTACACCTTC
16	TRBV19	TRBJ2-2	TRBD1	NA	CASSRTGAPNTGELFF	TGTGCCAGTAGTAGGACAGGGGCCCCGAACACCGGGGAGCTGTTTTTT
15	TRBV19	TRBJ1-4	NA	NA	CASSTDRLEDEKLFF	TGTGCCAGTAGTACAGACAGGTTGGAGGATGAAAAACTGTTTTTT
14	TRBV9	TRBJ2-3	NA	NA	CASSVAVSTDTQYF	TGTGCCAGCAGCGTAGCTGTTAGCACAGATACGCAGTATTTT
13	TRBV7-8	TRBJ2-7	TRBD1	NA	CASSRGQADEQYF	TGTGCCAGCTCTAGGGGGCAGGCCGACGAGCAGTACTTC
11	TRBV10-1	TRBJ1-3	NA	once	CASSLGNTIYF	TGCGCCAGCAGTCTTGGAAACACCATATATTTT
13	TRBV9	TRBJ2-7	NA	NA	CASSEGRGGEQYF	TGTGCCAGCAGTGAGGGCAGGGGAGGTGAGCAGTACTTC
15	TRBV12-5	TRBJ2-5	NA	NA	CASGLEGLPQETQYF	TGTGCTAGTGGTTTGGAGGGGCTGCCTCAAGAGACCCAGTACTTC
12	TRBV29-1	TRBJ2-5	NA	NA	CSVRGRGETQYF	TGCAGCGTTAGAGGTAGAGGCGAGACCCAGTACTTC
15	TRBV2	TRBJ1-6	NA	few	CASSDQGRYNSPLHF	TGTGCCAGCAGTGACCAGGGCCGGTATAATTCACCCCTCCACTTT